This T cell receptor beta chain comes out of a study of regulatory T cells in long-lasting Graves disease. Study-wide background: Antithyroid drug use was under 3 months in newly diagnosed Graves' patients.

Regarding time point: newly diagnosed GD, antithyroid drugs for less than 3 months. The TCR library was prepared using RNA isolated from PBMCs. With 4 bases removed from V and 10 bases from J, the gap between germline ends came to 13 bases. Germline V gene sequence: CDR1 SQVTM, CDR2 ANQGSEA. The CDR3 spans 11 residues. TCR beta libraries were built with iRepertoire HTBI primers and Arm-PCR of CDR3 regions. TCRdb itself ran the multiplex PCR reads through MiXCR, one entry per CDR3 protein. Of roughly 500,000 distinct CDR3 sequences in the sample, approximately 13% were seen once. This clonotype was observed a few times. These sequences were also reported in another study, on T cells in Graves' hyperthyroidism and ophthalmopathy. According to that study: An absence of ophthalmopathy progression within 18 months meant stable Graves' hyperthyroidism. Hyperthyroidism had been newly diagnosed in patients aged 18 to 65, and its duration was under 2 months. Clinical symptoms, serum thyroxine and TRAb, thyroid ultrasound and orbital computed tomography together formed the diagnostic basis.

The input for sequencing was peripheral blood mononuclear cells (PBMCs), taken at new diagnosis, from a patient treated with antithyroid drugs. The receptor was isolated from a man aged 25 to 40 with Graves disease. The gene calls are TRBV29-1 and TRBJ1-2; TRBD1 is a possible D gene (5 bases). CDR3 amino acids: CSVAQGPYYTF. DNA of the CDR3: TGCAGCGTTGCCCAGGGACCCTACTACACCTTC.